The subject of this entry is one TCR beta chain. Other DNA sequences in the sample encode the same CDR3. TCRdb's table, derived via immunoSEQ multiplex PCR, lists solely in-frame clones and lacks some. There are roughly 310,000 clones in the sample; more than 90% occur only once, and roughly 2.6% lies in the top ten. Trimming pared 9 bases from V and 5 bases from J, leaving 13 bases between. CDR3 length: 12 amino acids. This record belongs to a study of blood T cell repertoires in COVID-19. Adults between about 18 and 95 years of age took part from some 25 US areas. The specimen was PBMCs or T cells enriched from blood (not recorded which). The TCR was taken from a man aged 55 to 70 who had recovered from COVID-19. The chain has TRBV12-3 or TRBV12-4 and TRBJ1-1; maybe TRBD1 (5 bases). Written as DNA, the CDR3 is TGTGCCAGTCGAACCGGGGGGACTGAAGCTTTCTTT. As protein: CASRTGGTEAFF.